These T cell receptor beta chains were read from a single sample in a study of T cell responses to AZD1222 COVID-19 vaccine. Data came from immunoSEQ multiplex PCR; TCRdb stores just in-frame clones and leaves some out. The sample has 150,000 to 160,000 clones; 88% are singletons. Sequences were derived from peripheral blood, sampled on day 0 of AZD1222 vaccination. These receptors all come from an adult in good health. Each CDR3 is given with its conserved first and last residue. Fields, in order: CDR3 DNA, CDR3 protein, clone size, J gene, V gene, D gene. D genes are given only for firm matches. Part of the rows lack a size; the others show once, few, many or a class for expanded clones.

TGTGCCAGCAGCTTATGGGAGGGGATCGAGCAGTACTTC CASSLWEGIEQYF once TRBJ2-7 TRBV11-2 TRBD2
TGTGCCAGCAGTACAGGGATGGTTATGAATGGCTACACCTTC CASSTGMVMNGYTF NA TRBJ1-2 TRBV28 NA
TGTGCCAGCCAGCTCGGGACAGGGGGCTCCCGTCAGCCCCAGCATTTT CASQLGTGGSRQPQHF NA TRBJ1-5 TRBV2 TRBD1
TGTGCCAGCAGCGATCGACAGTATAGCAATCAGCCCCAGCATTTT CASSDRQYSNQPQHF NA TRBJ1-5 TRBV6-5 NA
TGTGCCAGCAGTGTGCTGAACACTGAAGCTTTCTTT CASSVLNTEAFF NA TRBJ1-1 TRBV2 NA
TGCGCCAGCAGCCCCTGGGACAGGAGCGATGGCTACACCTTC CASSPWDRSDGYTF NA TRBJ1-2 TRBV4-3 TRBD1
TGTGCCAGCAGGATTAGTGGGGCCAGCGGTGAAAAACTGTTTTTT CASRISGASGEKLFF NA TRBJ1-4 TRBV6-5 NA
TGCGCCAGCAGCTTGGGAGGGCAGAACACCATATATTTT CASSLGGQNTIYF once TRBJ1-3 TRBV5-1 NA
TGTGCCAGCAGTTTTGGGGGGAATGAGGTGCAGCCCCAGCATTTT CASSFGGNEVQPQHF NA TRBJ1-5 TRBV6-2/TRBV6-3 NA
TGTGCCAGTAGTATACCCAGGGTTCGGCTACAGCCCCAGCATTTT CASSIPRVRLQPQHF few TRBJ1-5 TRBV19 NA
TGTGCCAGCAGCGGGACATCCTTGAACACTGAAGCTTTCTTT CASSGTSLNTEAFF NA TRBJ1-1 TRBV11-2 NA
TGTGCCAGCAGCTTTTCCGGGACCACTGAAGCTTTCTTT CASSFSGTTEAFF NA TRBJ1-1 TRBV5-6 NA
TGCGCCAGTGGCGTCTGGTCCTACGAGCAGTACTTC CASGVWSYEQYF NA TRBJ2-7 TRBV10-2 NA
TGTGCCAGCATTGGGGGGACAGCGAACACCGGGGAGCTGTTTTTT CASIGGTANTGELFF NA TRBJ2-2 TRBV6-5 NA
TGTGCCACCCAAAAGGGGGGGGCCTGGAATGAGCAGTTCTTC CATQKGGAWNEQFF NA TRBJ2-1 TRBV5-4 NA
TGTGCCAGCACCGAGACCCCAAATAAATATGAGCAGTTCTTC CASTETPNKYEQFF NA TRBJ2-1 TRBV27 NA
TGTGCCAGCAGCTCCCCGGGCACTGAAGCTTTCTTT CASSSPGTEAFF NA TRBJ1-1 TRBV9 NA
TGTGCCAGCTCACTAACCCAGGGATCTAGCACAGATACGCAGTATTTT CASSLTQGSSTDTQYF NA TRBJ2-3 TRBV18 NA
TGTGCCAGCAGCCAAGATTGGAGTTACATGAACACTGAAGCTTTCTTT CASSQDWSYMNTEAFF few TRBJ1-1 TRBV3-1/TRBV3-2 NA
TGTGCCAGCAGCAATCAGGGATCAGCTAATGAAAAACTGTTTTTT CASSNQGSANEKLFF once TRBJ1-4 TRBV5-6 NA
TGTGCCAGTAGACCAGAGGGGGGGGTCCCCTATGGCTACACCTTC CASRPEGGVPYGYTF NA TRBJ1-2 TRBV19 NA
TGTGCCAGCAGCCTTAGCGGGGGGACTCTCTACGAGCAGTACTTC CASSLSGGTLYEQYF NA TRBJ2-7 TRBV9 TRBD2
TGTGCTAGTGGTTTATACAGGGTTTGGGATGAGCAGTTCTTC CASGLYRVWDEQFF NA TRBJ2-1 TRBV12-5 NA
TGTGCCAGCAGCCAAGAGACGAACCGGGACAGGGAGCTGTTCTATGGCTACACCTTC CASSQETNRDRELFYGYTF NA TRBJ1-2 TRBV4-2 TRBD1